This TCR beta chain was retrieved from a study of post-analysis software for immune sequencing data. Study-wide background: Included among the disease courses, which were recorded for the cohort, were relapsing-remitting, secondary progressive and progressive-relapsing multiple sclerosis. General study findings and limits: Controls had significantly higher normalized Chao1 diversity than multiple sclerosis patients. F measure grouped same-batch samples tightly together. With TRBV5-6, TRBV5-1 and TRBV20-1 included, 4 to 6 TRBV segments were more frequent in patients than in controls.

Germline CDR1 MNHEY, CDR2 SMNVEV (reference sequence). V shed 6 bases, J shed 12 bases, and the junction held 11 bases outside the gene matches. The CDR3 runs to 14 residues. As concerns this clonotype: Its antigen is as yet unknown.

TCR beta cDNA libraries included unique molecular identifiers. Once roughly 0.95 to 10 million T cells were used, roughly 0.5 million cDNA molecules resulted. TCRdb redid the calling of the PCR reads with MiXCR, one entry per CDR3 protein. Of 750,000 to 950,000 distinct CDR3 sequences listed, more than 45% are singletons. The rearrangement uses TRBV27 and TRBJ2-1; 10 bases map to TRBD2. The receptor comes from a girl aged 5-17 years with multiple sclerosis. The sample taken for sequencing was blood. DNA of the CDR3: TGTGCCAGCAGCTTAGCGGGAGGAAGGAGTGGGCAGTTCTTC. This gives the protein CASSLAGGRSGQFF.